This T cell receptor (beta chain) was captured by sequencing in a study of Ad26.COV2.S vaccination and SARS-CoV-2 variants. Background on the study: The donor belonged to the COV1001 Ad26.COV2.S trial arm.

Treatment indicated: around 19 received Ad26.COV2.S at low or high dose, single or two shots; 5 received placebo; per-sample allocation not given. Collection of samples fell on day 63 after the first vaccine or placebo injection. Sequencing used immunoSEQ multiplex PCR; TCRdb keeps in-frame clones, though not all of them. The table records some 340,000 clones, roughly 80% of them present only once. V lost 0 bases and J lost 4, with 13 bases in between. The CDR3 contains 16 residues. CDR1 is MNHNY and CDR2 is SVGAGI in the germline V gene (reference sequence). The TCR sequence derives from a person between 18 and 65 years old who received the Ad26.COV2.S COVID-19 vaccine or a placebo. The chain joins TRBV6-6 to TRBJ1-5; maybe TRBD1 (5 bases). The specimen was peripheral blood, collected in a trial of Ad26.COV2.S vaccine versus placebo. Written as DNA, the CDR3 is TGTGCCAGCAGTTACTCTCAGGGCCTTGGTAATCAGCCCCAGCATTTT. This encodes CASSYSQGLGNQPQHF.